This TCR beta chain stems from a study of persistence of HIV-infected CD4 T cells. Study overall: Up to roughly 180 mL blood was drawn at multiple time points; two donors had single-time leukapheresis.

Sequencing used immunoSEQ version 4 in survey mode. Genomic DNA was diluted to around 10 ng/uL, up to roughly 1 ug per sample. Method: immunoSEQ multiplex PCR; TCRdb's copy keeps in-frame clones and lacks some. Of fewer than 40,000 clones in the sample, about 80% were seen once. In regard to this clone: Its antigen is as yet unknown.

Cells were stimulated with CMV-infected fibroblast lysates at 10 ug/mL. CD40L-negative CD69-negative CD45RO-high memory CD4+ T cells were sorted as populations depleted of antigen-responding cells. The germline V gene has CDR1 LGHNA and CDR2 YSLEER. V was clipped by 0 bases and J by 12 bases; unmatched bases: 6. The CDR3 is made up of 13 amino acids. The receptor comes from an adult woman with HIV who was CMV-seropositive. The sample consisted of CD4+ T cells sorted from PBMCs after approximately 20-hour stimulation, taken from a patient who received antiretroviral therapy. This chain joins TRBV4-3 and TRBJ1-1; 8 bases are shared with TRBD1. The CDR3: CASSQEDRGWTFF. Here the CDR3 DNA reads TGCGCCAGCAGCCAAGAAGACAGGGGTTGGACTTTCTTT.